This TCR beta chain derives from a study of glioma-infiltrating T cells. Whole-study results and caveats: Above-expected tissue-blood divergence occurred in all gliomas, most in low-grade ones. CDR3 overlap between tissue and blood was very small.

Amplification of TCR alpha and beta CDR3 regions from RNA used iRepertoire nested multiplex PCR. For one-step reverse transcription and amplification, roughly 100-400 ng of tissue mRNA or PBMC total RNA was used. Each CDR3 protein gets one entry after TCRdb re-called the multiplex PCR reads with MiXCR. Counted here are some 130,000 distinct CDR3 sequences, around 23% occurring once; the ten biggest clones make up 27%. This clonotype was observed a handful of times. Its antigen is still unknown. V dropped 5 bases and J dropped 5; count of bases not matched to a gene: 5. CDR1 is DFQATT, CDR2 SNEGSKA, per germline (reference sequence). The CDR3 is 14 residues long.

Sample: glioma tissue, nonneoplastic brain tissue, or PBMCs (not recorded which). This sequence originates from a human donor with low-grade glioma or glioblastoma, undergoing nonglioma brain surgery, or in good health (not recorded which). The V and J genes are TRBV20-1 and TRBJ1-5, with 11 bases lining up with TRBD1. DNA for the CDR3: TGCAGTGCTGAGGACAGGGGGCAAGATCAGCCCCAGCATTTT. Its protein is CSAEDRGQDQPQHF.